Listed below are T cell receptor beta chains from one sample, sequenced in a study. TCRdb analysed the RT-PCR reads with MiXCR anew, one entry per CDR3 protein. The profile covers 550,000 to 750,000 distinct CDR3 sequences, with 14% appearing a single time and 3.6% taken by the ten largest. Sequenced sample: memory CD4+ T cells from blood. The receptor source for this set is a female donor in good health, serving as a healthy control. Each CDR3 is given with its conserved first and last residue. The order of the fields is D gene, J gene, V gene, clone size, CDR3 DNA, CDR3 protein. A D gene is named only where the DNA matches it firmly. Only some rows state a clone size, as once, few, many or a class for expanded clones.

TRBD1 TRBJ1-1 TRBV25-1 - TGTGCCAGCAGTGAATCTGGACAGGGGAGGAACACTGAAGCTTTCTTT CASSESGQGRNTEAFF
- TRBJ1-1 TRBV28 - TGTGCCAGCAGGTCGGTGGGGCTGAACACTGAAGCTTTCTTT CASRSVGLNTEAFF
TRBD1 TRBJ1-1 TRBV20-1 - TGCAGTGCCAAACCCGGACAGGGGGCAGTAAGGGCTTTCTTT CSAKPGQGAVRAFF
- TRBJ2-3 TRBV14 few TGTGCCAGCAGCCAAGATGTGGTAGATACGCAGTATTTT CASSQDVVDTQYF
- TRBJ1-6 TRBV25-1 - TGTGCCAGCAGTGATCAATTGAATTCACCCCTCCACTTT CASSDQLNSPLHF
- TRBJ2-7 TRBV11-2 - TGTGCTTCCCACCTAGGAGGTAGCGGCCCTTACGAGCAGTACTTC CASHLGGSGPYEQYF
TRBD1 TRBJ1-1 TRBV5-1 - TGCGCCAGCAGCTCGACAGGGGACAACAGTGGACACACTGAAGCTTTCTTT CASSSTGDNSGHTEAFF
TRBD2 TRBJ2-1 TRBV7-3 - TGTGCCAGCAGCTTAAGTCTAGCGGGAGGTGGTGAGCAGTTCTTC CASSLSLAGGGEQFF
- TRBJ1-2 TRBV11-2 few TGTGCCTCAACCCCGGACAGAACCTATGGCTACACCTTC CASTPDRTYGYTF
TRBD1 TRBJ2-3 TRBV20-1 - TGCAGTGCTCGAAAGGCCGGGACAGGGGGCACAGATACGCAGTATTTT CSARKAGTGGTDTQYF
TRBD2 TRBJ2-5 TRBV11-2 few TGTGCCAGCAGCTTAGGGATTGGAGCGGGAGGCGGAGAGACCCAGTACTTC CASSLGIGAGGGETQYF
TRBD2 TRBJ2-7 TRBV20-1 - TGCAGTGCTAGAGATATCGCTAGCGGGGGGGACGGGTCATCCGAGCAGTACTTC CSARDIASGGDGSSEQYF
- TRBJ1-6 TRBV20-1 - TGCAGTGCTAGGTGGGGGTACAATTCACCCCTCCACTTT CSARWGYNSPLHF
TRBD1 TRBJ2-7 TRBV9 - TGTGCCAGCAGCGTAGTCGTCCGGGGACAGGATCTTCCCTCGGTGGATCGCAGCGAGCAGTACTTC CASSVVVRGQDLPSVDRSEQYF
- TRBJ2-5 TRBV12-3/TRBV12-4 - TGTGCCAGCAGTTTACTAGCGTCCCTAAACTTC CASSLLASLNF
- TRBJ2-2 TRBV28 - TGTGCCAGCAGTCCCCCCGGGGCGAACACCGGGGAGCTGTTTTTT CASSPPGANTGELFF
- TRBJ2-2 TRBV20-1 - TGCAGTGCTCCAGCCGGGACAACGAACACCGGGGAGCTGTTTTTT CSAPAGTTNTGELFF
- TRBJ2-4 TRBV12-3/TRBV12-4 many TGTGCCAGCAGTTTACTGACAGGATCCAAAAACATTCAGTACTTC CASSLLTGSKNIQYF
TRBD1 TRBJ2-1 TRBV11-2 - TGTGCCAGCAGCCCCCTGTTTGGGTACCGGGACAGTTATAGCTCCTACAATGAGCAGTTCTTC CASSPLFGYRDSYSSYNEQFF
- TRBJ2-2 TRBV28 few TGTGCCAGCCGGAGACAGACCGGGGAGCTGTTTTTT CASRRQTGELFF
- TRBJ1-3 TRBV6-1 few TGTGCCAGCATGGAGACAGGAGGCTCTGGAAACACCATATATTTT CASMETGGSGNTIYF
TRBD2 TRBJ2-1 TRBV5-1 many TGCGCCAGCAGCTTCACTAGCGGGGCCTACAATGAGCAGTTCTTC CASSFTSGAYNEQFF
TRBD2 TRBJ2-1 TRBV4-2 few TGTGCCAGCAGCCAGCCGGGACTAGCGGGAGCCATGAATGAGCAGTTCTTC CASSQPGLAGAMNEQFF
- TRBJ2-2 TRBV10-3 many TGTGCCATCAGTTACACCGGGGAGCTGTTTTTT CAISYTGELFF
- TRBJ2-7 TRBV27 many TGTGCCAGCAGTAGCGCGGGTTCCTCCTACGAGCAGTACTTC CASSSAGSSYEQYF
- TRBJ1-1 TRBV5-4 many TGTGCCAGCAGCGGCCCGAGGGGAAGCACTGAAGCTTTCTTT CASSGPRGSTEAFF
TRBD1 TRBJ1-1 TRBV6-2/TRBV6-3 - TGTGCCAGCGGCCTTAGGGTACAGGGGAGCACTGAAGCTTTCTTT CASGLRVQGSTEAFF
- TRBJ1-1 TRBV20-1 - TGCAGTGCTAGACAGGGAGGACACACTGAAGCTTTCTTT CSARQGGHTEAFF
- TRBJ1-2 TRBV5-1 many TGCGCCAGCAGCTTGCAGCAAGGGGGCTACACCTTC CASSLQQGGYTF
TRBD2 TRBJ2-7 TRBV20-1 many TGCAGTGCTTTCGGACTAGCGGGCGCCTCCAAGCAGTACTTC CSAFGLAGASKQYF
TRBD2 TRBJ2-1 TRBV12-3/TRBV12-4 - TGTGCCAGCAGCTCTCGGGGGGATTCTTACAATGAGCAGTTCTTC CASSSRGDSYNEQFF
TRBD1 TRBJ1-3 TRBV10-3 - TGTGCCATCAGTTCCGGGACAGGGGCCTCTGGAAACACCATATATTTT CAISSGTGASGNTIYF
- TRBJ1-2 TRBV4-1 - TGCGCCAGCAGCCAAGTCGGGGGCGTAGGTTATGGCTACACCTTC CASSQVGGVGYGYTF
- TRBJ2-3 TRBV18 - TGTGCCAGCTCACCAAAGACAGATACGCAGTATTTT CASSPKTDTQYF
- TRBJ1-1 TRBV12-3/TRBV12-4 many TGTGCCAGCAGTTTTTCACGGAAAGGCGTAGTCGAAGCTTTCTTT CASSFSRKGVVEAFF
- TRBJ2-1 TRBV4-3 many TGCGCCAGCAGCCGAGACCCCGCCGGCCAGTTGAATGAGCAGTTCTTC CASSRDPAGQLNEQFF
- TRBJ1-3 TRBV11-2 - TGTGCCAGCAGCTCACTACAGGGACCTTCTGGAAACACCATATATTTT CASSSLQGPSGNTIYF
TRBD1 TRBJ1-1 TRBV10-3 - TGTGCCATCAGTCAGACAGGGGAGGAAGCTTTCTTT CAISQTGEEAFF
- TRBJ2-1 TRBV4-2 - TGTGCCAGCAGCCAAGGAACTAGTAATTTCAATGAGCAGTTCTTC CASSQGTSNFNEQFF
TRBD2 TRBJ2-3 TRBV5-1 - TGCGCCAGCAGCTTTAGCGGGAGAGGGGGCACAGATACGCAGTATTTT CASSFSGRGGTDTQYF
TRBD1 TRBJ2-7 TRBV5-1 - TGCGCCAGCAGCCTCATCGCAGCCCCGGGACAGGCCTCCGGGGAGCAGTACTTC CASSLIAAPGQASGEQYF
TRBD1 TRBJ2-7 TRBV28 - TGTGCCAGCAGTGCAACCGGGACAGGGGTCTACGAGCAGTACTTC CASSATGTGVYEQYF
- TRBJ2-6 TRBV25-1 few TGTGCCAGCAGTGATCAGGGGCCCAGCTCTGGGGCCAACGTCCTGACTTTC CASSDQGPSSGANVLTF
- TRBJ2-5 TRBV10-3 many TGTGCCATCAGACAGCAGGTGGGAGCTGGGCGAGAGACCCAGTACTTC CAIRQQVGAGRETQYF
TRBD1 TRBJ2-1 TRBV10-3 - TGTGCCATCAGCGAACGACAGGGCTCCTACAATGAGCAGTTCTTC CAISERQGSYNEQFF
TRBD2 TRBJ2-7 TRBV27 few TGTGCCAGCAGGGGACTAGCGACACGCTCCTACGAGCAGTACTTC CASRGLATRSYEQYF
- TRBJ2-3 TRBV2 - TGTGCCAGCTGTGAAGCGGCACAAGATACGCAGTATTTT CASCEAAQDTQYF
- TRBJ1-2 TRBV28 - TGTGCCAGCAGTCCCTCAATACAGGGAGATGGCTACACCTTC CASSPSIQGDGYTF
- TRBJ1-1 TRBV20-1 - TGCAGTGCTAGAGATGTACAGACGGGACCTGAAGCTTTCTTT CSARDVQTGPEAFF
- TRBJ2-3 TRBV2 - TGTGCCAGCGGAGGACCTGGGGCAGATACGCAGTATTTT CASGGPGADTQYF
TRBD2 TRBJ2-5 TRBV29-1 - TGCAGCGTTGAACGGAGCGGGAGGGCCCAAGAGACCCAGTACTTC CSVERSGRAQETQYF
- TRBJ2-7 TRBV12-3/TRBV12-4 - TGTGCCAGCTCGCAAGGGGGGGGGCTTTACGAGCAGTACTTC CASSQGGGLYEQYF
TRBD1 TRBJ1-2 TRBV10-3 - TGTGCCATCAGTGAGTCGGGGAATGGACAGGGACAATTTAACTATGGCTACACCTTC CAISESGNGQGQFNYGYTF
TRBD1 TRBJ1-6 TRBV4-1 few TGCGCCAGCAGCCCAGACAGGGGGTGGTCCTATAATTCACCCCTCCACTTT CASSPDRGWSYNSPLHF
TRBD2 TRBJ2-2 TRBV6-2/TRBV6-3 - TGTGCCAGCAGGCTGACTAGCGGGGGGGCGAACACCGGGGAGCTGTTTTTT CASRLTSGGANTGELFF
- TRBJ1-5 TRBV20-1 - TGCAGTGCGCCTGTTACAGGGACCGGTCAGCCCCAGCATTTT CSAPVTGTGQPQHF
- TRBJ1-1 TRBV7-9 - TGTGCCAGCAGCTTAGCAGGGGCCCCCAACACTGAAGCTTTCTTT CASSLAGAPNTEAFF